The TCR beta chain under discussion was sequenced for a study of T cells in Graves' hyperthyroidism and ophthalmopathy. RNA transcripts served as the template for amplifying TCR beta CDR3 regions. The TCR CDR3 first-round RT-PCR relied on the HTBI primer set. TCRdb independently ran MiXCR on the multiplex PCR reads; one entry per CDR3 protein. The repertoire consists of roughly 380,000 distinct CDR3 sequences, with roughly 13% occurring once and the leading ten covering about a fifth. This clonotype was counted at least ten times. Trimming cost V 4 bases and J 1 base, with 11 bases left between them. CDR1 is MNHEY and CDR2 is SMNVEV in the germline V gene (reference sequence). The CDR3 length is 15 residues.

Input material: blood. The receptor's source is a man aged 25 to 40 with Graves' hyperthyroidism that later progressed to Graves' ophthalmopathy. The chain joins TRBV27 to TRBJ1-5; D is ambiguous. Here the CDR3 DNA reads TGTGCCAGCAGTTGGACCGGAGGGAGCAATCAGCCCCAGCATTTT. Translating it yields CASSWTGGSNQPQHF.